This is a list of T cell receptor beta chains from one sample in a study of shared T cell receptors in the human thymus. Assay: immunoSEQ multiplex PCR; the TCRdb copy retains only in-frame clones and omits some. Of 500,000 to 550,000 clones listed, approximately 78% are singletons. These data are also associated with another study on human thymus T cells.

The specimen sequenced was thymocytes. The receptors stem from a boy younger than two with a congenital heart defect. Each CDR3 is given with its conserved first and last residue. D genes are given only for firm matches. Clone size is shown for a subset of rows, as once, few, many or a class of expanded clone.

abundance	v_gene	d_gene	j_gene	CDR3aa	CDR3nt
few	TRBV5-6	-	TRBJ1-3	CASRPPGSGNTIYF	TGTGCCAGCAGGCCTCCGGGATCCGGAAACACCATATATTTT
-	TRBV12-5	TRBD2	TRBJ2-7	CASGLVRSGRASYEQYF	TGTGCTAGTGGTTTGGTACGAAGCGGGAGGGCTTCCTACGAGCAGTACTTC
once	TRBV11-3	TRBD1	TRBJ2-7	CASSPGTGGYEQYF	TGTGCCAGCAGCCCGGGAACAGGGGGCTACGAGCAGTACTTC
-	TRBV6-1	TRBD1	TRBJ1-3	CASSEATGGRNTIYF	TGTGCCAGCAGTGAAGCGACAGGGGGGAGAAACACCATATATTTT
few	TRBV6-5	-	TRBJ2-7	CASSGRQHSYEQYF	TGTGCCAGCAGTGGACGACAGCACTCCTACGAGCAGTACTTC
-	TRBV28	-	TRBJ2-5	CASSQQETQYF	TGTGCCAGCAGTCAACAAGAGACCCAGTACTTC
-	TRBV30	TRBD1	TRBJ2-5	CACDRGPRQETQYF	TGTGCCTGTGACAGGGGGCCCCGACAAGAGACCCAGTACTTC
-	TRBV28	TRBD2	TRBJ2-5	CASTGLSGRLETQYF	TGTGCCAGTACTGGCCTTAGCGGGAGGTTAGAGACCCAGTACTTC
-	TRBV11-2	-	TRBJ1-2	CASSSSNYGYTF	TGTGCCAGCAGCTCGAGTAACTATGGCTACACCTTC
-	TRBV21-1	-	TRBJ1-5	CASSNRVGNQPQHF	TGTGCCAGCAGCAACAGGGTTGGGAATCAGCCCCAGCATTTT
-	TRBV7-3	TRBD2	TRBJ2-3	CASSLATSGSTDTQYF	TGTGCCAGCAGCTTGGCGACTAGCGGAAGCACAGATACGCAGTATTTT
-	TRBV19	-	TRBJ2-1	CASTKAKSSPSYNEQFF	TGTGCCAGTACAAAAGCGAAATCGAGTCCCTCCTACAATGAGCAGTTCTTC
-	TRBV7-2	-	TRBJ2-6	CASSPASSGANVLTF	TGTGCCAGCAGTCCCGCCAGCTCTGGGGCCAACGTCCTGACTTTC
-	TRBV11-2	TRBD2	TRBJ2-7	CASSPREEREGTYEQYF	TGTGCCAGCAGCCCCCGGGAGGAGCGGGAGGGGACCTACGAGCAGTACTTC